Listed here are 31 T cell receptor beta chains from one sample, sequenced in a study of T cells in Graves' hyperthyroidism and ophthalmopathy. TCR beta CDR3 regions were amplified from RNA. HTBI primers were used for first-round RT-PCR of the TCR CDR3. TCRdb used MiXCR to reprocess the multiplex PCR reads, holding one entry per CDR3 protein. Found here are 300,000 to 350,000 distinct CDR3 sequences, 18% of them singletons; the top ten hold about 49%. The sequenced sample was blood. These receptor sequences come from a woman between 50 and 59 years old with Graves' hyperthyroidism.

This clonotype was recorded at least ten times. This chain uses TRBV28 with TRBJ2-1; D is uncertain. Germline CDR1 reads MDHEN; CDR2 reads SYDVKM. V gave up 3 bases and J gave up 5 bases, with 5 bases separating them. The CDR3 extends over 12 amino acids. The CDR3 is CASSLTDNEQFF. In nucleotides, the CDR3 is TGTGCCAGCAGTTTGACGGACAATGAGCAGTTCTTC.

The rearrangement links TRBV20-1 to TRBJ1-5; a possible D gene is TRBD1 (5 bases). The CDR3 is 13 residues long. The germline V gene encodes CDR1 DFQATT and CDR2 SNEGSKA (reference sequence). Trimming left V 6 bases short and J 4 bases short, with 13 bases between. Written as DNA, the CDR3 is TGCAGTGCCCCACCTTGGGGGAATCAGCCCCAGCATTTT. Translated: CSAPPWGNQPQHF.

CDR3 nucleotides: TGTGCCAGCAGCTTGCGCCCTTGGCCGAATACCTACGAGCAGTACTTC. The encoded protein is CASSLRPWPNTYEQYF. This sequence joins TRBV5-8 and TRBJ2-7; D is undetermined. Germline V gene sequence: CDR1 SGHTS, CDR2 YDEGEE. CDR3 length: 16 residues. Trimming stripped 1 base from V and 2 bases from J, with 16 bases between.

In this sample, this clonotype turned up a few times. The chain carries TRBV7-2 and TRBJ1-2, with 7 bases that match TRBD1. The length of the CDR3 is 14 residues. V lost 5 bases, J lost 4 bases, and 7 bases stayed unmatched. Germline-derived CDR1 and CDR2 are SGHTA and FQGNSA. In DNA, the CDR3 is TGTGCCAGCAGCCAGGGCCAGGGGGGCTATGGCTACACCTTC. Its translation: CASSQGQGGYGYTF.

This clonotype was observed at least ten times. V usage is TRBV20-1 and J usage is TRBJ2-7, with D uncertain. CDR1 DFQATT and CDR2 SNEGSKA come from the germline V gene (reference sequence). V lost 1 base, J lost 4 bases, and 2 bases lay in between. The CDR3 spans 10 residues. The CDR3 loop is CSARAYEQYF. The CDR3 coding sequence is TGCAGTGCTAGAGCGTACGAGCAGTACTTC.

The V and J genes are TRBV7-9 and TRBJ2-3, with TRBD2 identical over 11 bases. V was clipped by 2 bases and J by 6 bases; unmatched bases: 7. Germline V gene lookup returns CDR1 SEHNR and CDR2 FQNEAQ (reference sequence). The CDR3 is made up of 16 amino acids. The CDR3 DNA is TGTGCCAGCAGCTTAAGCACTAGCGGGAGTTACGATACGCAGTATTTT. Protein product: CASSLSTSGSYDTQYF.

This clonotype was seen many times. The CDR3 bases are TGTGCCAGCAGTGGTACCTTTCGGGGTCCGACGAGCACAGATACGCAGTATTTT. Encoded protein: CASSGTFRGPTSTDTQYF. The chain is built from TRBV6-1 and TRBJ2-3; the D gene is possibly TRBD2 (5 bases). V dropped 4 bases and J dropped 0 bases, with 20 bases sitting between them. This CDR3 is 18 amino acids long. Germline V gene lookup returns CDR1 MNHNS and CDR2 SASEGT.

This clonotype was detected ten times or more. The chain is built from TRBV2 and TRBJ2-3; a possible D gene is TRBD1 (7 bases). Trimming stripped 7 bases from V and 6 bases from J, with 11 bases between. This CDR3 is built from 12 residues. Germline loops: CDR1 SNHLY, CDR2 FYNNEI. The CDR3 bases are TGTGCCAGCACGCGGGACAGCGATACGCAGTATTTT. Protein sequence: CASTRDSDTQYF.

The table lists this clonotype with many counts. This chain uses TRBV28 with TRBJ2-7; 9 positions match TRBD1. With V trimmed by 3 bases and J by 0 bases, 9 bases remained unmatched. The CDR3 is 17 amino acids. The germline V gene encodes CDR1 MDHEN and CDR2 SYDVKM. CDR3 coding DNA: TGTGCCAGCAGTTTGTACCGGGACAGGGTGGTCTCCTACGAGCAGTACTTC. It is translated as CASSLYRDRVVSYEQYF.

This clonotype was detected only once. The CDR3, as DNA: TGTGCCAGCAACTTCCCGGGCAGGGAAGGTAATGAAGCTTTCTTT. It translates to CASNFPGREGNEAFF. J is TRBJ1-1 and V is TRBV7-9, with D tentatively TRBD1 (5 bases). Trimming took 7 bases from V and 7 from J, leaving 22 bases between them. Germline assignment: CDR1 SEHNR and CDR2 FQNEAQ (reference sequence). The CDR3 extends over 15 amino acids. The variable domain in full, with the rest retrieved from reference TRBV7-9 and TRBJ1-1, is DTGVSQNPRHKITKRGQNVTFRCDPISEHNRLYWYRQTLGQGPEFLTYFQNEAQLEKSRLLSDRFSAERPKGSFSTLEIQRTEQGDSAMYLCASNFPGREGNEAFFGQGTRLTVV.

This rearrangement joins TRBV9 to TRBJ2-3, with D maybe TRBD1 (6 bases). The J call may be wrong; the DNA end is better matched by TRBJ1-5. This CDR3 is built from 14 residues. The germline V gene has CDR1 SGDLS and CDR2 YYNGEE. CDR3 in DNA: TGTGCCAGCACCCACGGCGGGGGGGCTGATACGCAGCATTTT. Amino acid sequence: CASTHGGGADTQHF.

This clonotype was seen repeatedly, ten times or more. The V and J genes are TRBV12-3 or TRBV12-4 and TRBJ2-7; D may match TRBD1 or TRBD2 (5 bases each). V was cut by 3 bases and J by 6 bases, with 18 bases left in between. The CDR3 totals 15 residues. CDR3 DNA: TGTGCCAGCAGTTTCGAGCCGAGGGGCCTACTCGAGCAGTACTTC. Translated: CASSFEPRGLLEQYF.

This clonotype turned up a few times. V usage is TRBV7-2 and J usage is TRBJ2-1, with 8 bases that match TRBD1. The CDR3 length is 13 residues. J gave up 8 bases and V 5 bases, and 5 bases lay outside the gene matches. Germline lookup yields CDR1 SGHTA and CDR2 FQGNSA. The CDR3 region has the DNA TGTGCCAGCAGCATTGACAGGGGCGATGAGCAGTTCTTC. Translation: CASSIDRGDEQFF.

The CDR3 loop reads CASSAGTGFGTGELFF. For the CDR3, the DNA is TGTGCCAGCAGCGCCGGGACAGGGTTTGGGACCGGGGAGCTGTTTTTT. This rearrangement joins TRBV11-2 to TRBJ2-2; 9 nucleotides agree with TRBD1. The V gene end was trimmed by 5 bases and the J gene end by 5 bases; junction bases not matched to a gene: 9. The CDR3 has 16 amino acids. Germline lookup yields CDR1 SGHAT and CDR2 FQNNGV.

This clonotype came up many times. The V gene is TRBV28, the J gene TRBJ2-5; no reliable D call. Germline CDR1 MDHEN, CDR2 SYDVKM. V was cut by 6 bases and J by 7 bases, with 15 bases left in between. This CDR3 spans 13 amino acids. The CDR3 spells CASSLRGEGTQYF. The CDR3 coding sequence is TGTGCCAGCAGCCTGAGAGGCGAAGGGACCCAGTACTTC.

CDR3 region: CASTLDRYTEAFF. CDR3 bases: TGTGCCAGCACCCTCGACAGGTACACTGAAGCTTTCTTT. This chain joins TRBV6-5 and TRBJ1-1; possibly TRBD1 for D (6 bases). Trimming pared 7 bases from V and 3 bases from J, leaving 12 bases between. CDR3 length equals 13 residues. CDR1 is MNHEY and CDR2 is SVGAGI in the germline V gene.

This chain links TRBV29-1 with TRBJ1-2; 9 bases agree with TRBD1. V lost 0 bases to trimming and J lost 7 bases; unmatched junction nucleotides: 9. This CDR3 is built from 15 residues. Germline values: CDR1 SQVTM, CDR2 ANQGSEA. The CDR3 DNA sequence: TGCAGCGTTGAAGATTGGGGGACAGGGATCGGTGGCTACACCTTC. Its protein product is CSVEDWGTGIGGYTF.

This clonotype was counted at least ten times. The chain carries TRBV2 and TRBJ2-1; D possibly corresponds to TRBD1 (5 bases). Trimming took off 7 bases at V and 2 bases at J, with 15 bases between the two ends. The V gene's germline CDR1 is SNHLY and CDR2 FYNNEI. The CDR3 contains 15 residues. The CDR3 region is CASTWGSGPYNEQFF. CDR3 in DNA: TGTGCCAGCACTTGGGGTTCAGGGCCCTACAATGAGCAGTTCTTC.

This clonotype was found once. The chain joins TRBV5-1 to TRBJ1-2; D call uncertain. V was trimmed by 0 bases and J by 2 bases, leaving 11 bases between them. The CDR3 has 15 residues. CDR1 and CDR2 (germline): SGHRS, YFSETQ. The CDR3, as DNA: TGCGCCAGCAGCTTGGGGGGTGGGCAGAACTATGGCTACACCTTC. It is translated as CASSLGGGQNYGYTF. Full variable domain (rest looked up from reference TRBV5-1 and TRBJ1-2): KAGVTQTPRYLIKTRGQQVTLSCSPISGHRSVSWYQQTPGQGLQFLFEYFSETQRNKGNFPGRFSGRQFSNSRSEMNVSTLELGDSALYLCASSLGGGQNYGYTFGSGTRLTVV.

Regarding this clonotype: A much larger clone lies one base from this, so it may be a read error. The J gene is TRBJ1-4, the V gene TRBV7-9, with TRBD1 identical over 7 bases. Germline CDR1 reads SEHNR; CDR2 reads FQNEAQ (reference sequence). This CDR3 has 14 residues. CDR3 sequence reads: CVSSLRQGGEKLFF. DNA for the CDR3: TGTGTCAGCAGCTTGAGACAGGGTGGTGAAAAACTGTTTTTT. The full variable domain, in which reference TRBV7-9 and TRBJ1-4 provide the parts outside the CDR3, is DTGVSQNPRHKITKRGQNVTFRCDPISEHNRLYWYRQTLGQGPEFLTYFQNEAQLEKSRLLSDRFSAERPKGSFSTLEIQRTEQGDSAMYLCVSSLRQGGEKLFFGSGTQLSVL.

Worth noting for this clonotype: One end of the junction does not line up with germline, which may come from a read error. The chain carries TRBV6-2 or TRBV6-3 and TRBJ1-1; 9 positions match TRBD1. The CDR3 runs to 17 residues. Germline CDR1 is MNHEY and CDR2 is SVGEGT. This CDR3 is CASSSRQGGPMNTEASF. The CDR3 bases are TGTGCCAGCAGTTCCCGACAGGGGGGTCCGATGAACACTGAAGCTTCCTTT.

This clonotype was detected a few times. The chain couples TRBV6-2 or TRBV6-3 to TRBJ2-3; 10 bases align to TRBD2. V shed 2 bases and J 3 bases; nucleotides not matched to a gene: 5. Germline-derived CDR1 and CDR2 are MNHEY and SVGEGT. The CDR3 is 16 residues long. The CDR3 here is CASSYILAGVTDTQYF. The DNA of the CDR3 is TGTGCCAGCAGTTACATTCTAGCGGGAGTTACAGATACGCAGTATTTT.

This chain connects TRBV27 to TRBJ1-5; 11 nucleotides align to TRBD1. V shed 5 bases and J 7 bases; nucleotides not matched to a gene: 16. This CDR3 has 18 amino acids. CDR1 and CDR2 (germline): MNHEY, SMNVEV (reference sequence). CDR3 bases: TGTGCCAGCAGTCCAAGTTTCGGGACAGGGGGGGGAAAACAGCCCCAGCATTTT. This codes for CASSPSFGTGGGKQPQHF.

This clonotype appeared a few times. The chain uses TRBV20-1 and TRBJ2-3; no definite D call. Germline CDR1 DFQATT, CDR2 SNEGSKA (reference sequence). Trimming removed 0 bases at V and 5 bases at J, with 9 bases between. The CDR3 runs 13 residues. This chain's CDR3 is CSARDSSRDTQYF. Here the CDR3 DNA reads TGCAGTGCTAGAGATAGTTCGAGAGATACGCAGTATTTT.

The chain joins TRBV2 to TRBJ1-4, with D unresolved. Germline CDR1 SNHLY, CDR2 FYNNEI. V shed 3 bases and J shed 7 bases, with 3 bases lying between them. The CDR3 is 11 residues long. For the CDR3, the DNA is TGTGCCAGCAGTGATTTTGAAAAACTGTTTTTT. Protein sequence: CASSDFEKLFF.

This clonotype was counted ten times or more. The genes are TRBV11-2 and TRBJ2-7, with D perhaps given as TRBD1 or TRBD2 (5 bases each). Trimming took off 5 bases at V and 6 bases at J, with 20 bases between the two ends. Germline V gives CDR1 SGHAT, CDR2 FQNNGV. This CDR3 region has 15 residues. CDR3: CASSLRWGFGSEQYF. In DNA form, the CDR3 reads TGTGCCAGCAGCCTGCGGTGGGGGTTTGGGAGCGAGCAGTACTTC.

Details on this clonotype: A much larger clone sits a single nucleotide away, making a read error possible. The chain couples TRBV3-1 to TRBJ1-2; D not resolved. The CDR3 runs to 13 residues. Germline CDR1 reads LGHDT; CDR2 reads YNNKEL (reference sequence). DNA for the CDR3: TGTACCAGCAGCCAAGGTCCCCGTACAGGCTACACCTTC. Its translation: CTSSQGPRTGYTF.

This clonotype has at least ten counts. This chain joins TRBV7-9 and TRBJ1-1, with D unresolved. CDR1 and CDR2 from the germline V gene are SEHNR and FQNEAQ (reference sequence). Trimming took 5 bases from V and 0 from J, leaving 13 bases between them. This CDR3 contains 15 residues. The CDR3: CASSPRDGMNTEAFF. The CDR3 bases are TGTGCCAGCAGCCCAAGAGATGGAATGAACACTGAAGCTTTCTTT.

This clonotype was found many times. The chain employs TRBV7-2 and TRBJ1-1; weak D call: TRBD1 (5 bases). Germline assignment: CDR1 SGHTA and CDR2 FQGNSA. V shed 5 bases and J shed 3 bases, with 13 bases lying between them. The CDR3 totals 14 residues. Here the CDR3 reads CASSRVGRDTEAFF. The CDR3 DNA follows: TGTGCCAGCAGCAGGGTGGGCAGGGACACTGAAGCTTTCTTT.

This clonotype was observed at least ten times. V and J are TRBV5-6 and TRBJ1-1; no firm D call. Germline values: CDR1 SGHDT, CDR2 YYEEEE. The CDR3 consists of 15 residues. The V end lost 1 base, the J end lost 0 bases, and 10 bases lay between the germline ends. CDR3 sequence reads: CASSLRPGLNTEAFF. Written as DNA, the CDR3 is TGTGCCAGCAGCTTGAGGCCGGGGTTGAACACTGAAGCTTTCTTT.

This clonotype was counted ten times or more. The V and J genes are TRBV7-9 and TRBJ2-3, with D perhaps assigned TRBD1 or TRBD2 (5 bases each). Germline V CDR1 and CDR2: SEHNR, FQNEAQ (reference sequence). The CDR3 extends over 14 amino acids. Trimming shortened V by 8 bases and J by 0 bases, and 12 bases separated the two germline ends. The CDR3 sequence is CASHVGPSTDTQYF. The CDR3 DNA is TGTGCCAGCCATGTGGGACCTAGCACAGATACGCAGTATTTT.